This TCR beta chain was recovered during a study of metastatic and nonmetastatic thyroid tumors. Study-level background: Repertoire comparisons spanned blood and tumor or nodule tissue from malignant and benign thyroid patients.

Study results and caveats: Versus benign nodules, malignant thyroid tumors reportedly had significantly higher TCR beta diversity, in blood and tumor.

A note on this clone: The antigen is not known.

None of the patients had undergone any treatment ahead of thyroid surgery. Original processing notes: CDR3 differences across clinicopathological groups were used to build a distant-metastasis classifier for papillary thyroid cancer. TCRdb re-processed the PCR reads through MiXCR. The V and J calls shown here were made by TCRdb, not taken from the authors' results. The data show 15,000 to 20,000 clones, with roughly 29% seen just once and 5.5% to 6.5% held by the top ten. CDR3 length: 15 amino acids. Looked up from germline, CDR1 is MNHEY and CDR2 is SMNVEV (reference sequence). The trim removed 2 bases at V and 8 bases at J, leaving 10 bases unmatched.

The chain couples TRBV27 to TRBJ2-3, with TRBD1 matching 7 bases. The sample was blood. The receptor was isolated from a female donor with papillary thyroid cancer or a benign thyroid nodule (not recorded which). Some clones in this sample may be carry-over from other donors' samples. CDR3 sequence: CASSLIVTGPSTQYF. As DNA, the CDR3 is TGTGCCAGCAGTTTAATTGTGACAGGGCCTAGTACGCAGTATTTT.